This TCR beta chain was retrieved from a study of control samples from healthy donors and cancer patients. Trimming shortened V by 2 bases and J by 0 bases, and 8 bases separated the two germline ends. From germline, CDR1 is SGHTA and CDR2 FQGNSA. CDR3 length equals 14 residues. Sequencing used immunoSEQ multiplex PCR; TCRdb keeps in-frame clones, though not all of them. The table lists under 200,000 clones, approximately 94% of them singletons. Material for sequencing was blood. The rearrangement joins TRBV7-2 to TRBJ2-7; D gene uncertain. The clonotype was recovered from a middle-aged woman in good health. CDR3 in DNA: TGTGCCAGCAGCTTATCAAGGGACTCCTACGAGCAGTACTTC. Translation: CASSLSRDSYEQYF.